Below, one T cell receptor (beta chain) is given with its context. The data stem from a study of blood T cell repertoires in COVID-19. Study background: Samples came from the United States, Italy and Spain, spanning acute and convalescent COVID-19. The analysed material was cDNA or gDNA that came from T cells, B-cell-depleted T cells, or PBMCs.

Study processing details: Amplifying reference gene primers gave estimates of nucleated cell counts. Data came from immunoSEQ multiplex PCR; TCRdb stores just in-frame clones and leaves some out. The DNA was the basis for D and trimming; V, J and clone size are from that table. This table has roughly 280,000 clones, around 90% appearing once. J gave up 5 bases and V 1 base, and 5 bases lay outside the gene matches. CDR3 length: 14 residues. Germline CDR1 and CDR2: SGHDT and YYEEEE. The TCR comes from a woman between 50 and 59 years old who had recovered from COVID-19. J is TRBJ2-5 and V is TRBV5-6, with 7 nucleotides matching TRBD1. Material: peripheral blood. In nucleotides, the CDR3 is TGTGCCAGCAGCTTGAAGACAGGGTGGGAGACCCAGTACTTC. It translates to CASSLKTGWETQYF.